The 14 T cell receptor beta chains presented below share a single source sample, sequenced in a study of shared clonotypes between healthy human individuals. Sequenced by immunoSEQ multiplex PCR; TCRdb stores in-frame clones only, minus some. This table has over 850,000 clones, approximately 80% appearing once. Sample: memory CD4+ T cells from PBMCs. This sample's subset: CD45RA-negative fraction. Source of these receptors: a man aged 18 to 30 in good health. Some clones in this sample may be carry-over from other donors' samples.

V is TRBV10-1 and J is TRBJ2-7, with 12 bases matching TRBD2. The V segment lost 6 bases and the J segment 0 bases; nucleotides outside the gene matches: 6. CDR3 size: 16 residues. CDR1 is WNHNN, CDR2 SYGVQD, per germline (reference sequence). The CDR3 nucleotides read TGCGCCAGCAGCATACGGACTAGCGGGACCTCCTACGAGCAGTACTTC. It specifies CASSIRTSGTSYEQYF.

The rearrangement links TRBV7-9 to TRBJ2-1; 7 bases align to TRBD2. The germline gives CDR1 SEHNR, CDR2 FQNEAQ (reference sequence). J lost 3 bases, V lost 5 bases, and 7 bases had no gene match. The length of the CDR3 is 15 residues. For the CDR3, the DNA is TGTGCCAGCAGCCCCCAAGGCGGGGGCTACAATGAGCAGTTCTTC. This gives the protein CASSPQGGGYNEQFF.

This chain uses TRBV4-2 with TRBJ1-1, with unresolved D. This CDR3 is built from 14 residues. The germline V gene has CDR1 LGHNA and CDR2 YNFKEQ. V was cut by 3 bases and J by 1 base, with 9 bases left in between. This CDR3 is CASSHQRRNTEAFF. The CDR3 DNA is TGTGCCAGCAGCCATCAAAGACGGAACACTGAAGCTTTCTTT.

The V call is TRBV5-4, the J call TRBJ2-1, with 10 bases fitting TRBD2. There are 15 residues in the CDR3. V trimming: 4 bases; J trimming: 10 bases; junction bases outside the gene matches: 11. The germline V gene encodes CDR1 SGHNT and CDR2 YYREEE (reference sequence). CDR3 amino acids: CASSIQAGGPVEQFF. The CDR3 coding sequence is TGTGCCAGCAGCATCCAAGCGGGAGGGCCGGTGGAGCAGTTCTTC.

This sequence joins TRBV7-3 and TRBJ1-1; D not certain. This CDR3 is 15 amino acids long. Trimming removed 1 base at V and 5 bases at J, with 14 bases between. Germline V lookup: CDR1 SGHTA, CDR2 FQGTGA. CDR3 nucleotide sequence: TGTGCCAGCAGCTTAAATGGCAACCCGGGAACTGAAGCTTTCTTT. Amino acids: CASSLNGNPGTEAFF.

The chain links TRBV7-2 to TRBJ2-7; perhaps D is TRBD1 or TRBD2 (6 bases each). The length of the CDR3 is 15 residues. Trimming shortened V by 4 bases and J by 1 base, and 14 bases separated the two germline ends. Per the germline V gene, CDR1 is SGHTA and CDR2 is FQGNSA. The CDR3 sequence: CASSWERGESYEQYF. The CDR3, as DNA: TGTGCCAGCAGCTGGGAGAGGGGGGAGTCCTACGAGCAGTACTTC.

CDR3 sequence: CSVEDLRVEQYF. CDR3 nucleotide sequence: TGCAGCGTTGAAGACCTCCGGGTCGAGCAGTACTTC. The chain joins TRBV29-1 to TRBJ2-7, with D unclear. V lost 0 bases to trimming and J lost 6 bases, with 9 bases between them. Germline V gene data show CDR1 as SQVTM and CDR2 as ANQGSEA. The CDR3 consists of 12 residues.

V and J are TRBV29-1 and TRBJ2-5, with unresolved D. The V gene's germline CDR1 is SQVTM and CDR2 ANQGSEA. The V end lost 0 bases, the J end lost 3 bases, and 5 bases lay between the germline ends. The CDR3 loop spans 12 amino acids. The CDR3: CSVEDGKETQYF. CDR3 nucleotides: TGCAGCGTTGAAGACGGTAAAGAGACCCAGTACTTC. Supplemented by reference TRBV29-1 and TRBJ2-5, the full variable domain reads SAVISQKPSRDICQRGTSLTIQCQVDSQVTMMFWYRQQPGQSLTLIATANQGSEATYESGFVIDKFPISRPNLTFSTLTVSNMSPEDSSIYLCSVEDGKETQYFGPGTRLLVL.

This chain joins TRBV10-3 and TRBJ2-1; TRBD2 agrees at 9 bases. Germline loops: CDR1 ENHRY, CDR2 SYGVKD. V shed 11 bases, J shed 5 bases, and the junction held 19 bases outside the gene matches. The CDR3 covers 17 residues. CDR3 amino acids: CASRARSSGTFDNEQFF. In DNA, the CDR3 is TGTGCCTCCCGCGCCCGTTCTAGCGGGACTTTCGACAATGAGCAGTTCTTC.

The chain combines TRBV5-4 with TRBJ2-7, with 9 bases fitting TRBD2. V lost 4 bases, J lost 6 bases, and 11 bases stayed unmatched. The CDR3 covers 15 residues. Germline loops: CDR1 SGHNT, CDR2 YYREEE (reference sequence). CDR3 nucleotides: TGTGCCAGCAGCCCGGTAGCGGGAGCAAGGGGCGAGCAGTACTTC. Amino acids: CASSPVAGARGEQYF.

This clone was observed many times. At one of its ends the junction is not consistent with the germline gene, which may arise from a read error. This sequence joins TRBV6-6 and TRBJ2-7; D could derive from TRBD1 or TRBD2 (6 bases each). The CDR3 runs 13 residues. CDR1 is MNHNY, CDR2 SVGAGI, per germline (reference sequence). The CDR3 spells CASSNSGAGEQYF. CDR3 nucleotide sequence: TGTGCCAGCAGTAACTCGGGGGCAGGGGAGCAGTACTTC.

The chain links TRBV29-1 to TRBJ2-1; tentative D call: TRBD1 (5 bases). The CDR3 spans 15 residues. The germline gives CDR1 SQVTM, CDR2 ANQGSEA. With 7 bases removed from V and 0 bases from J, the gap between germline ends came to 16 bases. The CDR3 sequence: CSANRQSSSYNEQFF. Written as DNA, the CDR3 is TGCAGCGCGAACAGGCAGAGTAGCTCCTACAATGAGCAGTTCTTC.

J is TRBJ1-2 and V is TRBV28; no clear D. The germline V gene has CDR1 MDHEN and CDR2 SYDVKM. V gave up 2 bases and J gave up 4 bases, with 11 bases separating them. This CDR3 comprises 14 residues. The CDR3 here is CASSLDDGSYGYTF. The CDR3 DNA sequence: TGTGCCAGCAGTTTAGATGACGGGAGCTATGGCTACACCTTC.

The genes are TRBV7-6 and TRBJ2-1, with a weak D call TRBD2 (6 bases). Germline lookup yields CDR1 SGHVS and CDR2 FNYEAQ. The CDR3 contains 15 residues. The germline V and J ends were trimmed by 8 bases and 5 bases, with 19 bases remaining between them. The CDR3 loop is CASGTKAGSHNEQFF. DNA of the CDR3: TGTGCCAGCGGAACAAAGGCGGGGTCCCACAATGAGCAGTTCTTC.